A selection of T cell receptor beta chains follows, all from one sample in a study of CXCR3-negative and CXCR3-positive naive CD8 T cells. TCRdb re-called the 5' RACE reads and catalogs CDR3 proteins one per entry, DNA excluded. This sample contains roughly 63,000 distinct CDR3 sequences. Specimen: naive CXCR3+ CD8+ T cells from blood. The receptors shown here come from a human donor in good health. Some clones in this sample may be carry-over from other donors' samples. Each CDR3 is given with its conserved first and last residue. For some rows the clone size is stated as once, few or many, or as a class when expanded; others skip it.

CDR3 length,V gene,J gene,clone size,CDR3 protein
18,TRBV6-6,TRBJ2-7,NA,CASSYPRASGRALNEQYF
15,TRBV7-2,TRBJ2-7,NA,CASSLVRSAPYEQYF
15,TRBV2,TRBJ1-5,NA,CASSEGTGSGQPQHF
15,TRBV27,TRBJ2-1,NA,CASSAQGQGFNEQFF
13,TRBV25-1,TRBJ1-2,NA,CASSSQGDYGYTF
13,TRBV10-2,TRBJ1-1,NA,CASREGPVDEAFF
14,TRBV28,TRBJ2-1,NA,CASSLLGGDDEQFF
12,TRBV29-1,TRBJ2-7,NA,CSVETGIHEQYF
14,TRBV20-1,TRBJ2-1,NA,CSARGPSSYNEQFF
13,TRBV29-1,TRBJ2-7,NA,CSVGFRGLYEQYF
14,TRBV7-9,TRBJ1-5,NA,CASSPDRGNQPQHF
17,TRBV14,TRBJ2-5,NA,CASSQEWTSGLQETQYF
15,TRBV12-3/TRBV12-4,TRBJ2-2,NA,CASSPTGGFTGELFF
14,TRBV6-4,TRBJ2-3,NA,CASSLAGEADTQYF
18,TRBV11-2,TRBJ2-5,medium-sized,CASSLGRERGPYQETQYF
16,TRBV27,TRBJ2-1,NA,CASSLGDWSSYNEQFF
12,TRBV2,TRBJ2-1,NA,CASWGFDNEQFF
13,TRBV29-1,TRBJ2-1,NA,CSVDDRNDNEQFF
14,TRBV20-1,TRBJ1-1,NA,CSARPSDRVTEAFF
13,TRBV21-1,TRBJ1-2,NA,CASSKEGFYGYTF
13,TRBV7-6,TRBJ2-1,NA,CASSYTGTGEQFF
16,TRBV4-1,TRBJ1-1,NA,CASSLFPGAANTEAFF
15,TRBV4-1,TRBJ2-3,NA,CASSQSGLLMDTQYF
16,TRBV5-6,TRBJ2-5,NA,CASSLYGFRPQETQYF
14,TRBV29-1,TRBJ2-7,NA,CSVSLLTSGNEQYF
17,TRBV29-1,TRBJ2-1,NA,CSVEDSPGTGAGNEQFF
16,TRBV7-9,TRBJ2-7,NA,CASSLGGTAWTYEQYF
15,TRBV4-2,TRBJ2-3,NA,CASSQEGQSTDTQYF
15,TRBV7-3,TRBJ2-3,NA,CASSPLAGAEDTQYF
14,TRBV7-2,TRBJ2-7,NA,CASSSGGLTYEQYF
14,TRBV12-5,TRBJ2-3,NA,CASGGECLTDTQYF
19,TRBV29-1,TRBJ2-3,NA,CSFARGQGAMLEGTDTQYF
14,TRBV7-2,TRBJ2-7,NA,CASSQRDTSYEQYF
15,TRBV4-1,TRBJ1-6,NA,CASREADSYNSPLHF
15,TRBV29-1,TRBJ2-2,NA,CSVEPDRPNTGELFF
15,TRBV6-6,TRBJ2-7,NA,CASSSSGDSLYEQYF
20,TRBV10-2,TRBJ2-3,NA,CASTQRPPAGVTTSTDTQYF
12,TRBV7-9,TRBJ1-2,NA,CASRSDSYGYTF
14,TRBV15,TRBJ2-1,NA,CATSKGQGKNEQFF
15,TRBV5-1,TRBJ2-7,NA,CASSPWSGASYEQYF
16,TRBV30,TRBJ1-2,NA,CAWSYGQAGGGYGYTF
14,TRBV11-2,TRBJ2-2,NA,CASSFGQNTGELFF
14,TRBV6-2/TRBV6-3,TRBJ2-5,NA,CASSQGLPQETQYF
15,TRBV9,TRBJ1-2,NA,CASSVIGGPNYGYTF
13,TRBV20-1,TRBJ1-1,NA,CSATDRKRTEAFF
13,TRBV9,TRBJ1-2,NA,CASSVDRVHGYTF
16,TRBV28,TRBJ2-7,NA,CASSFPAGQGPLEQYF